These 2 T cell receptor beta chains were sequenced from one sample in a study of a mutant IDH1 vaccine in newly diagnosed glioma (dated by TCRdb to about 2021). The time point label here, explained by the study, means: week 23, last vaccination. A 20-mer mutant IDH1 peptide at 300 micrograms in Montanide made up each vaccine dose, which was injected subcutaneously together with topical imiquimod. Antigens of these TCRs are unknown. Library preparation used the immunoSEQ multiplex PCR assay. TCRdb mirrors the immuneACCESS table, restricted to in-frame sequences. Some clones are absent from its copies; in checked studies, under half trace to an unresolved V gene, and the reason for the others is unknown. The sample table records about 82,000 clones; approximately 85% of these occur just once. 2.2% of the sample is in the top ten clones. Material: PBMCs, obtained from a glioma patient whose treatment included an IDH1 peptide vaccine. All receptors come from a man aged 30 to 39 with glioma. Some clones in this sample may be carry-over from other donors' samples.

The chain carries TRBV7-3 and TRBJ2-5; 11 bases align to TRBD2. The CDR3 sequence is 15 residues long. The V gene's germline CDR1 is SGHTA and CDR2 FQGTGA. Trimming at V came to 1 base and at J to 5 bases, leaving 3 bases not matched to a gene. CDR3 region: CASSLITSGSETQYF. CDR3 nucleotide sequence: TGTGCCAGCAGCTTAATTACTAGCGGGAGTGAGACCCAGTACTTC.

This sequence joins TRBV19 and TRBJ2-3; D perhaps matches TRBD1 (5 bases). CDR3 length: 15 residues. Per the germline V gene, CDR1 is LNHDA and CDR2 is SQIVND (reference sequence). With 5 bases removed from V and 4 bases from J, the gap between germline ends came to 16 bases. The CDR3 sequence is CASSPERQSSDTQYF. CDR3 in DNA: TGTGCCAGTAGTCCGGAACGACAGTCTTCAGATACGCAGTATTTT.